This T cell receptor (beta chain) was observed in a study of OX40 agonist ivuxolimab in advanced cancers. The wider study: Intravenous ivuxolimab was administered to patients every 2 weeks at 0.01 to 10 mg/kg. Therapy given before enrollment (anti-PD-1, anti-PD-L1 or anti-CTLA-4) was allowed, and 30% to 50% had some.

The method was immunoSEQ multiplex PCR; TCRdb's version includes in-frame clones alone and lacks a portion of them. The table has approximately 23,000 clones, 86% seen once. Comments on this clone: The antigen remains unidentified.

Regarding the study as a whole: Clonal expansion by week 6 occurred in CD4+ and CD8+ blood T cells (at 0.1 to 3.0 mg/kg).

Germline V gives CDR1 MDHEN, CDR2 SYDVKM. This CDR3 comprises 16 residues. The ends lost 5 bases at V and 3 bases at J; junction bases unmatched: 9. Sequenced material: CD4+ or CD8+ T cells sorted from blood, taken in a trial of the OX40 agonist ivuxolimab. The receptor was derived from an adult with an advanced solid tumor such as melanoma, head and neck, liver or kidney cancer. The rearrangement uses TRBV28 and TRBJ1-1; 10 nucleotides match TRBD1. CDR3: CASSPTGQGGDTEAFF. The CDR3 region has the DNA TGTGCCAGCAGTCCCACAGGACAGGGGGGGGACACTGAAGCTTTCTTT.